These T cell receptor beta chains were read from a single sample in a study of T cells in tumors after PD-1 blockade. The protocol was immunoSEQ multiplex PCR, while the TCRdb copy is restricted to in-frame clones and leaves out a portion. The sample contains about 16,000 clones, about four fifths of which appear only once. The input for sequencing was PBMCs, taken after anti-PD-1 treatment. The receptors stem from a human donor with basal cell carcinoma. Each CDR3 is given with its conserved first and last residue. A D gene is named only where the DNA matches it firmly.

v_call d_call cdr3_aa
TRBV2 TRBD2 CASSEILAGGKNTGELFF
TRBV2 TRBD1 CASSRGQRTFGYTF
TRBV6-4 . CASSDRGGTDTQYF
TRBV11-1 . CASSFQGNTEAFF
TRBV3-1/TRBV3-2 . CASSPTGTRNEKLFF
TRBV4-1 . CASSQPQGGGTQETQYF
TRBV19 . CASTPPALEACEQYF
TRBV2 . CARSEGWAGAGSSYNEQFF
TRBV30 . CAWSREGEAFF
TRBV30 TRBD1 CAQDRGYNEQFF
TRBV2 . CASTGRTGTDTQYF
TRBV5-1 . CASSLAGPHTGELFF
TRBV6-1 TRBD2 CASSEQPSGTYNEQFF
TRBV12-3/TRBV12-4 . CASEDRGWHGYTF
TRBV7-2 . CASTPLSAPYYEQYF
TRBV7-9 . CASSPGPSGGLFF
TRBV28 . CAGSRSKNYYNEQFF
TRBV2 TRBD2 CPSCDGWAGVGSSYNEQFF
TRBV10-1 TRBD2 CASSDWTSGSNEQFF
TRBV19 . CASSPGAEGEQYF
TRBV7-9 . CASSLGSARGLEQFF
TRBV18 TRBD1 CASSPPGQQREKLFF